The T cell receptor (beta chain) under discussion was sequenced for a study of shared clonotypes between healthy human individuals. This CDR3 is built from 16 residues. Per germline, CDR1 SGHRS and CDR2 YFSETQ. The junction had 5 bases not matched to a gene; V was cut back by 0 bases and J by 3 bases. Clones were read by immunoSEQ multiplex PCR, and TCRdb kept only the in-frame ones, dropping some. The table lists approximately 500,000 clones, almost 97% of them singletons. This TCR was sampled from a woman under 40 in good health. The chain has TRBV5-1 and TRBJ1-5; 8 positions match TRBD1. Sequences were obtained from naive CD4+ T cells sorted from blood. Subset meaning: CD45RA+ positively selected. The CDR3, as DNA: TGCGCCAGCAGCTTGGGAACAGGGGGAGTCAATCAGCCCCAGCATTTT. Its protein product is CASSLGTGGVNQPQHF. The variable domain in full, completed from reference TRBV5-1 and TRBJ1-5, reads KAGVTQTPRYLIKTRGQQVTLSCSPISGHRSVSWYQQTPGQGLQFLFEYFSETQRNKGNFPGRFSGRQFSNSRSEMNVSTLELGDSALYLCASSLGTGGVNQPQHFGDGTRLSIL.